This is a list of T cell receptor beta chains from one sample in a study of blood T cell repertoires in COVID-19. Profiled with immunoSEQ multiplex PCR; TCRdb holds only in-frame clones, not every one. The sample holds about 140,000 clones, 88% seen once. Sequencing used peripheral blood. These receptors were collected from a man between 65 and 85 years old with acute or convalescent COVID-19. The CDR3 runs from the conserved cysteine through the conserved F or W. Each record gives: V gene, D gene, clone size, J gene, CDR3 DNA, CDR3 protein. The D gene is left open where the match is weak. Where a row states a size, it is once, few, many or the class of an expanded clone; other rows omit it.

V: TRBV7-2; D: .; size: .; J: TRBJ2-3; DNA: TGTGCCAGCAGCCCCCAGGGGATAAGCACAGATACGCAGTATTTT; CDR3: CASSPQGISTDTQYF
V: TRBV19; D: TRBD1; size: .; J: TRBJ2-4; DNA: TGTGCCAGCGGACAGGGGGGTATGGCCAAAAACATTCAGTACTTC; CDR3: CASGQGGMAKNIQYF
V: TRBV5-6; D: .; size: .; J: TRBJ1-2; DNA: TGTGCCAGCAGATACAGGGCACACTATGGCTACACCTTC; CDR3: CASRYRAHYGYTF
V: TRBV29-1; D: .; size: once; J: TRBJ2-7; DNA: TGCAGCGTTCGGGACACCCTCTACGAGCAGTACTTC; CDR3: CSVRDTLYEQYF
V: TRBV6-5; D: .; size: .; J: TRBJ2-7; DNA: TGTGCCAGCAGTTACTCGGGGCCTCGGGACGAGCAGTACTTC; CDR3: CASSYSGPRDEQYF
V: TRBV19; D: .; size: .; J: TRBJ2-1; DNA: TGTGCCAGTAGTGCCGGGACACCCTACAATGAGCAGTTCTTC; CDR3: CASSAGTPYNEQFF
V: TRBV28; D: TRBD1; size: few; J: TRBJ2-5; DNA: TGTGCCAGCAGAAAGCAGGGGGTCGGAGAGACCCAGTACTTC; CDR3: CASRKQGVGETQYF
V: TRBV7-8; D: TRBD2; size: .; J: TRBJ2-7; DNA: TGTGCCAGCAGCCCGAGGGCGGGGGGAATATCCTACGAGCAGTACTTC; CDR3: CASSPRAGGISYEQYF
V: TRBV15; D: TRBD1; size: few; J: TRBJ1-5; DNA: TGTGCCACCAGCAGAGCGGGACAGGGGGCGGGGAGCAATCAGCCCCAGCATTTT; CDR3: CATSRAGQGAGSNQPQHF
V: TRBV9; D: TRBD1; size: .; J: TRBJ2-2; DNA: TGTGCCAGCAGCGCCGAAGGACAGGCGGCGAACACCGGGGAGCTGTTTTTT; CDR3: CASSAEGQAANTGELFF
V: TRBV28; D: TRBD1; size: few; J: TRBJ1-2; DNA: TGTGCCAGCAGTACGGGACAGGGGGTGTTTGGTGGCTACACCTTC; CDR3: CASSTGQGVFGGYTF
V: TRBV2; D: .; size: .; J: TRBJ1-1; DNA: TGTGCCAGCACCCCCCAGCGGGACCGAGAAGGAGCTTTCTTT; CDR3: CASTPQRDREGAFF
V: TRBV5-1; D: TRBD1; size: .; J: TRBJ1-1; DNA: TGCGCCAGCAACTCCGGGACAGGGAGACAGAACACTGAAGCTTTCTTT; CDR3: CASNSGTGRQNTEAFF
V: TRBV24-1; D: TRBD1; size: .; J: TRBJ1-5; DNA: TGTGCCACCAGTGATTCACAGGGGCCAGGGCCCCAGCATTTT; CDR3: CATSDSQGPGPQHF
V: TRBV5-1; D: .; size: .; J: TRBJ2-6; DNA: TGCGCCAGCAGCTTGGGAGGGACTGGGGCCAACGTCCTGACTTTC; CDR3: CASSLGGTGANVLTF
V: TRBV10-3; D: .; size: .; J: TRBJ2-7; DNA: TGTGCCATCGGACGGGAGAGCTCCTACGAGCAGTACTTC; CDR3: CAIGRESSYEQYF